What follows is one T cell receptor (beta chain) and its context. This record belongs to a study of blood T cell repertoires in COVID-19. As for the study in general: COVID-19 samples, acute and convalescent, were from the United States, Italy and Spain. From T cells, B-cell-depleted T cells, or PBMCs came the material, which was cDNA or gDNA.

The germline V and J ends were trimmed by 1 base and 4 bases, with 18 bases remaining between them. This CDR3 spans 17 amino acids. Germline CDR1 reads WNHNN; CDR2 reads SYGVQD (reference sequence). Study processing details: Quantification of nucleated cells was approximated via reference gene primer amplification. Profiled with immunoSEQ multiplex PCR; TCRdb holds only in-frame clones, not every one. V, J and clone size are those of that table, while D and trimming were read from the DNA. Of some 250,000 clones in the sample, approximately 86% were seen once. This clonotype was sampled from a man in his thirties or forties with active or convalescent COVID-19. The V call is TRBV10-1, the J call TRBJ2-3; possible D gene TRBD2, 5 bases. The source material was peripheral blood. The CDR3 coding sequence is TGCGCCAGCAGTGAGTGGAGCCTGCTTGGGAGCGCAGATACGCAGTATTTT. It is translated as CASSEWSLLGSADTQYF.